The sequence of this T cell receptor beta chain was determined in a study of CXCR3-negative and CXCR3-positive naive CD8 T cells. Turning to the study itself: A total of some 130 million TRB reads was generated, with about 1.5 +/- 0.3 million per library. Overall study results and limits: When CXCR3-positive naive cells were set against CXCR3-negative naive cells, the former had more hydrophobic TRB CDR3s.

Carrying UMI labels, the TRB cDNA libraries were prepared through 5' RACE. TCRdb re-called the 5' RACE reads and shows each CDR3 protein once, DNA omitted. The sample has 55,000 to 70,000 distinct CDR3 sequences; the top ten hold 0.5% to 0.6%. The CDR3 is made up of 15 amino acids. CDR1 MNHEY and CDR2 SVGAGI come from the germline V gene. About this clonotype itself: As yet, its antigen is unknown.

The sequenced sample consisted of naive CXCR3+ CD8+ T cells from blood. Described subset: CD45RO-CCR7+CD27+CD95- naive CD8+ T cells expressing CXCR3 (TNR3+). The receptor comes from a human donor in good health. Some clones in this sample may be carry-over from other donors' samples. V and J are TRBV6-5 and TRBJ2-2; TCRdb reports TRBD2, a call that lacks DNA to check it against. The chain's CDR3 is CASSWTAIVPGELFF.